This is a list of T cell receptor beta chains from one sample in a study of chemoradiotherapy in HPV16-positive cancers. Some clones are missing from TCRdb's copy, which holds only in-frame ones; the method was immunoSEQ multiplex PCR. Of some 12,000 clones listed, roughly 90% were seen once; the top ten hold approximately 2.8%. The sample here was blood, taken from a patient who underwent chemoradiotherapy. Every receptor here comes from a human donor with HPV-associated anogenital cancer. Both conserved end residues are part of each CDR3. A D gene is named only where the DNA matches it firmly. Only part of the rows carry a size: once, few, many, or a class if the clone is expanded.

j_call: TRBJ1-1; v_call: TRBV14; d_call: NA; clone_size: NA; cdr3_aa: CASSQGGGWRTEAFF; cdr3_nt: TGTGCCAGCAGCCAAGGTGGGGGCTGGCGCACTGAAGCTTTCTTT
j_call: TRBJ1-4; v_call: TRBV5-1; d_call: NA; clone_size: NA; cdr3_aa: CASSLARNEKLFF; cdr3_nt: TGCGCCAGCAGCTTGGCCAGGAATGAAAAACTGTTTTTT
j_call: TRBJ1-1; v_call: TRBV7-6; d_call: NA; clone_size: few; cdr3_aa: CASSYRRNTEAFF; cdr3_nt: TGTGCCAGCAGCTACCGCAGGAACACTGAAGCTTTCTTT
j_call: TRBJ1-5; v_call: TRBV9; d_call: NA; clone_size: NA; cdr3_aa: CASSVAAAYQPQHF; cdr3_nt: TGTGCCAGCAGCGTAGCCGCAGCTTATCAGCCCCAGCATTTT
j_call: TRBJ2-5; v_call: TRBV2; d_call: NA; clone_size: NA; cdr3_aa: CASDQWGAQETQYF; cdr3_nt: TGTGCCAGCGATCAGTGGGGGGCCCAAGAGACCCAGTACTTC
j_call: TRBJ2-5; v_call: TRBV5-6; d_call: TRBD1; clone_size: NA; cdr3_aa: CASSPTGTGGQETQYF; cdr3_nt: TGTGCCAGCAGCCCAACCGGGACAGGGGGCCAAGAGACCCAGTACTTC
j_call: TRBJ2-2; v_call: TRBV30; d_call: TRBD1; clone_size: NA; cdr3_aa: CAWSARGQGAQRTGELFF; cdr3_nt: TGTGCCTGGAGTGCCCGGGGACAGGGGGCTCAGAGAACCGGGGAGCTGTTTTTT
j_call: TRBJ1-2; v_call: TRBV27; d_call: TRBD1; clone_size: few; cdr3_aa: CASGWTGNYGYTF; cdr3_nt: TGTGCCAGCGGCTGGACAGGGAACTATGGCTACACCTTC
j_call: TRBJ1-6; v_call: TRBV7-2; d_call: NA; clone_size: NA; cdr3_aa: CASVLTGNSPLHF; cdr3_nt: TGTGCCAGCGTTTTAACAGGGAATTCACCCCTCCACTTT
j_call: TRBJ2-3; v_call: TRBV19; d_call: NA; clone_size: NA; cdr3_aa: CASRPGPPSTDTQYF; cdr3_nt: TGTGCCAGTAGGCCGGGACCCCCAAGCACAGATACGCAGTATTTT
j_call: TRBJ1-6; v_call: TRBV11-2; d_call: NA; clone_size: NA; cdr3_aa: CASSSNSPLHF; cdr3_nt: TGTGCCAGCAGCTCTAATTCACCCCTCCACTTT
j_call: TRBJ1-6; v_call: TRBV6-5; d_call: NA; clone_size: few; cdr3_aa: CASKQGSHNSPLHF; cdr3_nt: TGTGCCAGCAAACAGGGCAGCCATAATTCACCCCTCCACTTT
j_call: TRBJ1-1; v_call: TRBV11-2; d_call: NA; clone_size: once; cdr3_aa: CASSLTPNTQNTEAFF; cdr3_nt: TGTGCCAGCAGCTTAACCCCTAATACGCAGAACACTGAAGCTTTCTTT
j_call: TRBJ1-5; v_call: TRBV7-9; d_call: TRBD1; clone_size: NA; cdr3_aa: CASSLADVRDRGRYQPQHF; cdr3_nt: TGTGCCAGCAGCTTAGCAGATGTACGGGACAGGGGGCGTTATCAGCCCCAGCATTTT
j_call: TRBJ2-3; v_call: TRBV11-2; d_call: NA; clone_size: NA; cdr3_aa: CASSPQGDTQYF; cdr3_nt: TGTGCCAGCAGCCCACAAGGAGATACGCAGTATTTT
j_call: TRBJ1-2; v_call: TRBV7-9; d_call: NA; clone_size: NA; cdr3_aa: CASSLATQGTKVNGYTF; cdr3_nt: TGTGCCAGCAGCTTAGCGACCCAGGGGACAAAGGTTAATGGCTACACCTTC
j_call: TRBJ2-1; v_call: TRBV5-8; d_call: NA; clone_size: NA; cdr3_aa: CASSVMGGYQFF; cdr3_nt: TGTGCCAGCAGCGTAATGGGGGGATACCAGTTCTTC
j_call: TRBJ1-3; v_call: TRBV4-3; d_call: TRBD1; clone_size: NA; cdr3_aa: CASSQGQGNGNTIYF; cdr3_nt: TGCGCCAGCAGCCAAGGACAGGGTAATGGAAACACCATATATTTT
j_call: TRBJ2-1; v_call: TRBV7-2; d_call: NA; clone_size: NA; cdr3_aa: CASSPLGFNEQFF; cdr3_nt: TGTGCCAGCAGCCCACTGGGGTTCAATGAGCAGTTCTTC
j_call: TRBJ2-7; v_call: TRBV7-9; d_call: TRBD1; clone_size: NA; cdr3_aa: CASSSTIRDRVYEQYF; cdr3_nt: TGTGCCAGCAGCTCTACTATCCGGGACAGGGTGTACGAGCAGTACTTC
j_call: TRBJ1-1; v_call: TRBV7-9; d_call: NA; clone_size: NA; cdr3_aa: CASRQHAIMNTEAFF; cdr3_nt: TGTGCCAGCAGACAACACGCTATAATGAACACTGAAGCTTTCTTT
j_call: TRBJ1-1; v_call: TRBV27; d_call: NA; clone_size: NA; cdr3_aa: CASSGSWDTEAFF; cdr3_nt: TGTGCCAGCAGTGGGAGTTGGGATACTGAAGCTTTCTTT
j_call: TRBJ1-4; v_call: TRBV5-4; d_call: NA; clone_size: few; cdr3_aa: CASSLHGATNEKLFF; cdr3_nt: TGTGCCAGCAGCTTGCATGGAGCGACTAATGAAAAACTGTTTTTT
j_call: TRBJ1-4; v_call: TRBV5-1; d_call: NA; clone_size: NA; cdr3_aa: CASSPGRVNEKLFF; cdr3_nt: TGCGCCAGCAGCCCAGGACGAGTTAATGAAAAACTGTTTTTT
j_call: TRBJ1-3; v_call: TRBV11-2; d_call: NA; clone_size: NA; cdr3_aa: CASTVRGASGNTIYF; cdr3_nt: TGTGCCAGCACGGTACGGGGGGCATCTGGAAACACCATATATTTT
j_call: TRBJ1-1; v_call: TRBV9; d_call: TRBD1; clone_size: NA; cdr3_aa: CASSVGQGLNTEAFF; cdr3_nt: TGTGCCAGCAGCGTAGGACAGGGCTTGAACACTGAAGCTTTCTTT
j_call: TRBJ1-5; v_call: TRBV6-1; d_call: NA; clone_size: NA; cdr3_aa: CASLGGMGNQPQHF; cdr3_nt: TGTGCCAGCCTAGGAGGGATGGGCAATCAGCCCCAGCATTTT
j_call: TRBJ1-5; v_call: TRBV2; d_call: NA; clone_size: NA; cdr3_aa: CASSEFENQPQHF; cdr3_nt: TGTGCCAGCAGTGAATTCGAGAACCAGCCCCAGCATTTT